The clone carrying this TCR beta chain was seen once. Its antigen is not identified. Trimming pared 1 base from V and 5 bases from J, leaving 11 bases between. Germline V gene data show CDR1 as SGHAT and CDR2 as FQDESV (reference sequence). CDR3 length: 15 residues. A multiplex PCR was run with 60 Vbeta primers and 13 Jbeta primers. Repertoires were generated with immunoSEQ multiplex PCR, while TCRdb's copy carries only in-frame clones and drops some. This table holds some 120,000 clones, approximately 80% found once. This entry belongs to a study of cytomegalovirus exposure and HLA in healthy donors. Donors had nominal health at sampling but likely had unrecorded immune exposures. Whole-study findings and limits: The productive fraction for most TCR beta V segments was about 87% or about 30% in an earlier analysis.

The sample taken for sequencing was PBMCs. The origin of this receptor is a man in his fifties in good health and CMV-seronegative. The chain is built from TRBV11-1 and TRBJ1-4; tentative D call: TRBD1 (6 bases). CDR3 protein: CASSLDPGVNEKLFF. The CDR3 DNA reads TGTGCCAGCAGCTTAGACCCAGGGGTGAATGAAAAACTGTTTTTT. Full variable domain (rest looked up from reference TRBV11-1 and TRBJ1-4): EAEVAQSPRYKITEKSQAVAFWCDPISGHATLYWYRQILGQGPELLVQFQDESVVDDSQLPKDRFSAERLKGVDSTLKIQPAELGDSAMYLCASSLDPGVNEKLFFGSGTQLSVL.